The rows below give T cell receptor beta chains drawn from one sample of a study of identical twins. TCRdb reprocessed the 5' RACE reads with MiXCR, giving one entry per CDR3 protein. The repertoire holds about 790,000 distinct CDR3 sequences, with about 20% as singletons. The data also belong to a second study, concerning T cells expressing NK-cell markers.

Sample: PBMCs. The receptors derive from a woman in her late teens or twenties in good health. CDR3s include the opening cysteine and the closing phenylalanine or tryptophan. A D gene is named only where the DNA matches it firmly. Where a row states a size, it is once, few, many or the class of an expanded clone; other rows omit it.

D,V,size,J,DNA,CDR3
-,TRBV12-3/TRBV12-4,-,TRBJ2-4,TGTGCCGCGGGGCCCAAAAACATTCAGTACTTC,CAAGPKNIQYF
TRBD2,TRBV7-3,-,TRBJ2-2,TGTGCCAGCAGCTTAGGCCCCGCGGGGGGAGCACAGCTGTTTTTT,CASSLGPAGGAQLFF
TRBD2,TRBV7-6,few,TRBJ2-7,TGTGCCGTCCTAGCGGGACCCGAGCAGTACTTC,CAVLAGPEQYF
-,TRBV20-1,few,TRBJ2-3,TGCAGTGCTAGTTCCGAACCCCTAGTCCTCATCACAGATACGCAGTATTTT,CSASSEPLVLITDTQYF
TRBD1,TRBV20-1,few,TRBJ2-1,TGCAGTGGACAACAGGGGAGCGGTGCGAATGAGCAGTTCTTC,CSGQQGSGANEQFF
-,TRBV6-1,-,TRBJ1-1,TGTGCCAGCAGTGAATACCCGCCCCTTGAAGCTTTCTTT,CASSEYPPLEAFF
-,TRBV12-3/TRBV12-4,-,TRBJ2-7,TGTGCCAGCAGTTTAGCAGAGGGGTCCTACGAGCAGTACTTC,CASSLAEGSYEQYF
-,TRBV6-1,-,TRBJ2-3,TGTGCCAGCAGCCGAACCCCCACTGGGCCCAGCACAGATACGCAGTATTTT,CASSRTPTGPSTDTQYF
-,TRBV6-1,few,TRBJ2-5,TGTGCCAGCAAAAAAGAGACCCAGTACTTC,CASKKETQYF
-,TRBV11-3,-,TRBJ1-2,TGTGCCAGCAGCCCAGCCAGGAGGGCTGGTGGCTACACCTTC,CASSPARRAGGYTF
-,TRBV6-5,-,TRBJ1-1,TGTGCCAGCAGTTACGGATCCAACACTGAAGCTTTCTTT,CASSYGSNTEAFF
-,TRBV6-1,-,TRBJ2-3,TGTGCCAGCGAGCAACCCGGACTTGATCATACGCAGTATTTT,CASEQPGLDHTQYF
-,TRBV15,few,TRBJ2-1,TGTGCCACCAGCAGCAGGAATGGGGCGACGGGCAATGAGCAGTTCTTC,CATSSRNGATGNEQFF
-,TRBV4-3,-,TRBJ2-3,TGCGCCAGCAGCCAAGTTGACAAGAGCACAGATACGCAGTATTTT,CASSQVDKSTDTQYF
TRBD1,TRBV11-2,-,TRBJ2-1,TGTGCCAGCAGCTCTGCGGGACAGGCCAATGAGCAGTTCTTC,CASSSAGQANEQFF
-,TRBV6-2/TRBV6-3,-,TRBJ2-7,TGTGCCAGCAGTCGAAGGAGGTACGAGCAGTACTTC,CASSRRRYEQYF
-,TRBV7-9,-,TRBJ2-4,TGTGCCAGCAGCCCGTCCGATGGGGAAGCCAAAAACATTCAGTACTTC,CASSPSDGEAKNIQYF
TRBD1,TRBV20-1,-,TRBJ2-5,TGCAGTGCTGACACAGGGGTTAGGGAGACCCAGTACTTC,CSADTGVRETQYF
-,TRBV27,few,TRBJ2-7,TGTGCCAGCAGTTCCTACGACCGACGTGCTGAGCAGTACTTC,CASSSYDRRAEQYF
TRBD1,TRBV5-1,few,TRBJ1-2,TGCGCCAGCAGCTTGGAGGGGACAGCCGCGGGACGAGGCTACACCTTC,CASSLEGTAAGRGYTF
-,TRBV11-2,-,TRBJ2-1,TGTGCCAGCAGCCCACAACAGCTCGGGACCCCGAGCCATGAGCAGTTCTTC,CASSPQQLGTPSHEQFF
-,TRBV7-2,-,TRBJ2-7,TGTGCCAGCAGCCCTAGGGGGGCCTACGAGCAGTACTTC,CASSPRGAYEQYF
-,TRBV5-1,few,TRBJ2-1,TGCGCCAGCAGCTTGGCCGAGGTCAATGAGCAGTTCTTC,CASSLAEVNEQFF
-,TRBV6-1,few,TRBJ1-6,TGTGCCAGCACCGGATGGCTTTTGGGTTCACCCCTCCACTTT,CASTGWLLGSPLHF
TRBD2,TRBV15,-,TRBJ2-3,TGTGCCACCGAGAAACTAGCGGGGGGGCTCTGGGCAGATACGCAGTATTTT,CATEKLAGGLWADTQYF
TRBD1,TRBV5-1,-,TRBJ2-7,TGCGCCAGCCGCATAGGACGGGACAGTCCCTACGAGCAGTACTTC,CASRIGRDSPYEQYF
-,TRBV27,few,TRBJ2-7,TGTGCCAGCAGAGCGGGTATTGTGAGCTCCTACGAGCAGTACTTC,CASRAGIVSSYEQYF
-,TRBV30,few,TRBJ2-1,TGTGCCTCTTTGCCCGGGAGTCTCTACAATGAGCAGTTCTTC,CASLPGSLYNEQFF
-,TRBV20-1,few,TRBJ2-1,TGCAGTGCTAGAGATCTGGCGCGGCCCAGCTCCTACAATGAGCAGTTCTTC,CSARDLARPSSYNEQFF